Listed below are T cell receptor beta chains from one sample, sequenced in a study of T cells after posttransplantation cyclophosphamide. Sequencing used immunoSEQ multiplex PCR; TCRdb keeps in-frame clones, though not all of them. The sample shows tens of thousands of clones, none of them appearing just once. Sequencing was done on a sample of PBMCs. The receptors originated from a man in his forties in good health, CMV-negative, and a related stem cell transplant donor. Each CDR3 is given with its conserved first and last residue. D genes are given only for firm matches. Clone size is shown for a subset of rows, as once, few, many or a class of expanded clone.

D gene: .
J gene: TRBJ1-1
V gene: TRBV5-6
clone size: few
CDR3 DNA: TGTGCCAGCACCTTGAGGGGGTTTCGCACTGAAGCTTTCTTT
CDR3 protein: CASTLRGFRTEAFF

D gene: TRBD2
J gene: TRBJ2-2
V gene: TRBV7-3
clone size: many
CDR3 DNA: TGTGCCAGCAGCAGCCGGAGCGGGGGGGACACCGGGGAGCTGTTTTTT
CDR3 protein: CASSSRSGGDTGELFF

D gene: .
J gene: TRBJ1-1
V gene: TRBV9
clone size: many
CDR3 DNA: TGTGCCAGCAGCGTAGGTCAGATTAACACTGAAGCTTTCTTT
CDR3 protein: CASSVGQINTEAFF

D gene: .
J gene: TRBJ2-1
V gene: TRBV5-5
clone size: .
CDR3 DNA: TGTGCCAGCAGCTTGGAAGGGGATGCCTACAATGAGCAGTTCTTC
CDR3 protein: CASSLEGDAYNEQFF

D gene: .
J gene: TRBJ1-4
V gene: TRBV6-1
clone size: many
CDR3 DNA: TGTGCCGGCCAACAGGGAAGGGGTGAAAAACTGTTTTTT
CDR3 protein: CAGQQGRGEKLFF

D gene: .
J gene: TRBJ1-2
V gene: TRBV7-9
clone size: many
CDR3 DNA: TGTGCCAGCAGCCATCGGACAGTTCCGAGGGATGGCTACACCTTC
CDR3 protein: CASSHRTVPRDGYTF

D gene: TRBD2
J gene: TRBJ2-1
V gene: TRBV7-3
clone size: many
CDR3 DNA: TGTGCCAGCAGCACGCGACCGGGACTAGCGGGGAGTAATGAGCAGTTCTTC
CDR3 protein: CASSTRPGLAGSNEQFF

D gene: .
J gene: TRBJ2-1
V gene: TRBV19
clone size: many
CDR3 DNA: TGTGCCAGTAGTATAGGAAGGGCAGGGACATACAATGAGCAGTTCTTC
CDR3 protein: CASSIGRAGTYNEQFF

D gene: .
J gene: TRBJ2-3
V gene: TRBV27
clone size: many
CDR3 DNA: TGTGCCAGCACCCCTGGCGGAGGTGGGGTGGGCACAGATACGCAGTATTTT
CDR3 protein: CASTPGGGGVGTDTQYF

D gene: TRBD1
J gene: TRBJ2-1
V gene: TRBV11-2
clone size: few
CDR3 DNA: TGTGCCAGCAGCCACAGGGGGAGGTACAATGAGCAGTTCTTC
CDR3 protein: CASSHRGRYNEQFF

D gene: .
J gene: TRBJ1-1
V gene: TRBV5-6
clone size: many
CDR3 DNA: TGTGCCAGCAGCTTAGTTTCGGGGAGGGCTTTCTTT
CDR3 protein: CASSLVSGRAFF

D gene: .
J gene: TRBJ2-1
V gene: TRBV18
clone size: few
CDR3 DNA: TGTGCCAGCTCACCGTATCAGGATCGAAGTTCAAATGAGCAGTTCTTC
CDR3 protein: CASSPYQDRSSNEQFF

D gene: .
J gene: TRBJ1-4
V gene: TRBV6-1
clone size: many
CDR3 DNA: TGTGCCGTCCGAGTGGAGGTTAATAATGAAAAACTGTTTTTT
CDR3 protein: CAVRVEVNNEKLFF

D gene: TRBD1
J gene: TRBJ1-5
V gene: TRBV27
clone size: many
CDR3 DNA: TGTGCCAGCAGTTCCATGGCAGGGGGCGGCAATCAGCCCCAGCATTTT
CDR3 protein: CASSSMAGGGNQPQHF

D gene: .
J gene: TRBJ2-1
V gene: TRBV5-1
clone size: many
CDR3 DNA: TGCGCCAGCAGCTTGGTGGAAGGGGCGCCCAATGAGCAGTTCTTC
CDR3 protein: CASSLVEGAPNEQFF

D gene: .
J gene: TRBJ2-1
V gene: TRBV13
clone size: many
CDR3 DNA: TGTGCCAGCAGCTTCCAGGTTTACAATGAGCAGTTCTTC
CDR3 protein: CASSFQVYNEQFF

D gene: .
J gene: TRBJ1-3
V gene: TRBV18
clone size: many
CDR3 DNA: TGTGCCAGCTCACCGCGGACCGGGACAACGGGAAACACCATATATTTT
CDR3 protein: CASSPRTGTTGNTIYF

D gene: TRBD1
J gene: TRBJ2-3
V gene: TRBV2
clone size: many
CDR3 DNA: TGTGCCAGCATGAAGGACAGGGCGGTCGAAGATACGCAGTATTTT
CDR3 protein: CASMKDRAVEDTQYF

D gene: .
J gene: TRBJ1-1
V gene: TRBV6-1
clone size: many
CDR3 DNA: TGTGCCACCACTAGGGTGAACACTGAAGCTTTCTTT
CDR3 protein: CATTRVNTEAFF

D gene: TRBD2
J gene: TRBJ2-1
V gene: TRBV5-1
clone size: .
CDR3 DNA: TGCGCCAGCAGCAATTTTTTGACTAGCGGGGGAACTGAGCAGTTCTTC
CDR3 protein: CASSNFLTSGGTEQFF

D gene: TRBD1
J gene: TRBJ1-1
V gene: TRBV29-1
clone size: many
CDR3 DNA: TGCAGCGCCATATTGACAGGGGGAGGTACTGAAGCTTTCTTT
CDR3 protein: CSAILTGGGTEAFF

D gene: TRBD2
J gene: TRBJ2-1
V gene: TRBV7-3
clone size: many
CDR3 DNA: TGTGCCAGCAGCCTCCAAGCGGGAGGGATAGGAAATGAGCAGTTCTTC
CDR3 protein: CASSLQAGGIGNEQFF

D gene: .
J gene: TRBJ2-3
V gene: TRBV5-6
clone size: many
CDR3 DNA: TGTGCCAGCAGCTTAATTAATACGCAGTATTTT
CDR3 protein: CASSLINTQYF

D gene: TRBD2
J gene: TRBJ2-3
V gene: TRBV19
clone size: many
CDR3 DNA: TGTGCCAGTAGTATAGATCCGGCCAGACTAGCGGGAGGGCGACATACGCAGTATTTT
CDR3 protein: CASSIDPARLAGGRHTQYF

D gene: TRBD1
J gene: TRBJ1-6
V gene: TRBV7-9
clone size: many
CDR3 DNA: TGTGCCAGCAGCCGGACAGGGGGCATATCACCCCTCCACTTT
CDR3 protein: CASSRTGGISPLHF

D gene: .
J gene: TRBJ1-1
V gene: TRBV10-3
clone size: many
CDR3 DNA: TGTGCCATCGGGGGGAGTAACACTGAAGCTTTCTTT
CDR3 protein: CAIGGSNTEAFF

D gene: .
J gene: TRBJ1-5
V gene: TRBV7-8
clone size: many
CDR3 DNA: TGTGCCAGCAGCTTTCCTTCGGCAGGATATAGCAATCAGCCCCAGCATTTT
CDR3 protein: CASSFPSAGYSNQPQHF

D gene: .
J gene: TRBJ1-1
V gene: TRBV6-5
clone size: many
CDR3 DNA: TGTGCCAGCACAGATATGAACACTGAAGCTTTCTTT
CDR3 protein: CASTDMNTEAFF

D gene: TRBD2
J gene: TRBJ2-3
V gene: TRBV12-5
clone size: few
CDR3 DNA: TGTGCTAGTGGCTCCGTATCCGACGGACTAGCTTACACAGATACGCAGTATTTT
CDR3 protein: CASGSVSDGLAYTDTQYF

D gene: .
J gene: TRBJ2-1
V gene: TRBV5-5
clone size: many
CDR3 DNA: TGTGCCAGCAGCTCCTCCCCCCCGGCCTACAATGAGCAGTTCTTC
CDR3 protein: CASSSSPPAYNEQFF

D gene: TRBD2
J gene: TRBJ2-1
V gene: TRBV7-9
clone size: few
CDR3 DNA: TGTGCCAGCAGCTCGTCCCGGCGGGGGGCCCTATACAATGAGCAGTTCTTC
CDR3 protein: CASSSSRRGALYNEQFF

D gene: TRBD1
J gene: TRBJ2-7
V gene: TRBV13
clone size: many
CDR3 DNA: TGTGCCAGCCTTAGGACAGGTCAGACCCACGAGCAGTACTTC
CDR3 protein: CASLRTGQTHEQYF

D gene: TRBD2
J gene: TRBJ2-1
V gene: TRBV7-3
clone size: many
CDR3 DNA: TGTGCCAGCAGCTTTGCGGGGGGCGGGTATGAGCAGTTCTTC
CDR3 protein: CASSFAGGGYEQFF

D gene: .
J gene: TRBJ1-2
V gene: TRBV9
clone size: many
CDR3 DNA: TGTGCCAGCAGGCAGACGGACAGCGGAGGCTACACCTTC
CDR3 protein: CASRQTDSGGYTF

D gene: TRBD1
J gene: TRBJ2-7
V gene: TRBV6-6
clone size: many
CDR3 DNA: TGTGCCAGCAGGTCCCGGGACAGCTCCTACGAGCAGTACTTC
CDR3 protein: CASRSRDSSYEQYF

D gene: .
J gene: TRBJ1-2
V gene: TRBV5-4
clone size: many
CDR3 DNA: TGTGCCAGCAGCTTCGCGGGGGGCGACTATGGCTACACCTTC
CDR3 protein: CASSFAGGDYGYTF

D gene: TRBD2
J gene: TRBJ2-5
V gene: TRBV19
clone size: many
CDR3 DNA: TGTGCCAGTAGTTCGGGACTAGCGGGGGTTGAGACCCAGTACTTC
CDR3 protein: CASSSGLAGVETQYF

D gene: .
J gene: TRBJ1-5
V gene: TRBV4-2
clone size: many
CDR3 DNA: TGTGCCAGCAGCCAAGACGCCACCTATAGCAATCAGCCCCAGCATTTT
CDR3 protein: CASSQDATYSNQPQHF

D gene: .
J gene: TRBJ2-7
V gene: TRBV27
clone size: many
CDR3 DNA: TGTGCCAGCAGTTTCGACAGGATTCACTACGAGCAGTACTTC
CDR3 protein: CASSFDRIHYEQYF

D gene: .
J gene: TRBJ1-4
V gene: TRBV18
clone size: many
CDR3 DNA: TGTGCCAGCTCACCTCCCCCAGGTGTCGGTGAAAAACTGTTTTTT
CDR3 protein: CASSPPPGVGEKLFF

D gene: TRBD2
J gene: TRBJ2-1
V gene: TRBV6-1
clone size: many
CDR3 DNA: TGTGCCAGCAGTGGACTAGCGGGAGGGTACAATGAGCAGTTCTTC
CDR3 protein: CASSGLAGGYNEQFF

D gene: TRBD1
J gene: TRBJ2-7
V gene: TRBV11-2
clone size: many
CDR3 DNA: TGTGCCAGCGGATGGGGACAGGCACCCCTACGAGATTTCGAGCAGTACTTC
CDR3 protein: CASGWGQAPLRDFEQYF

D gene: TRBD2
J gene: TRBJ2-7
V gene: TRBV2
clone size: few
CDR3 DNA: TGTGCCAGCAGAGGAGCGGGAGCCTACGAGCAGTACTTC
CDR3 protein: CASRGAGAYEQYF

D gene: TRBD1
J gene: TRBJ1-1
V gene: TRBV5-1
clone size: few
CDR3 DNA: TGCGCCAGCAGCGAGACAGGGCTAAACACTGAAGCTTTCTTT
CDR3 protein: CASSETGLNTEAFF

D gene: TRBD2
J gene: TRBJ2-1
V gene: TRBV7-9
clone size: many
CDR3 DNA: TGTGCCAGCAGCTTAGGCGGGGTAGCGGGAACCAATGAGCAGTTCTTC
CDR3 protein: CASSLGGVAGTNEQFF